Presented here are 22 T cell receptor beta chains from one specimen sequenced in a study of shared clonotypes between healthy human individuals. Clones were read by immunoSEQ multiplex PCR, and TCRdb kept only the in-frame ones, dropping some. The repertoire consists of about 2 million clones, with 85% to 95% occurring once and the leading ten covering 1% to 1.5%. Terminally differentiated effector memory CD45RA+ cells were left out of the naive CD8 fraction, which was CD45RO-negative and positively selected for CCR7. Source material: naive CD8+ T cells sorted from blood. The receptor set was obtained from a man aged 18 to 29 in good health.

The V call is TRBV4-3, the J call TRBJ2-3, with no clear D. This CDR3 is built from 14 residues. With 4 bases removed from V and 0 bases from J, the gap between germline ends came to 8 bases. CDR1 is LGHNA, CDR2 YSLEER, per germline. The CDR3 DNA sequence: TGCGCCAGCAGCCCCAAGACTAGCACAGATACGCAGTATTTT. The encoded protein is CASSPKTSTDTQYF.

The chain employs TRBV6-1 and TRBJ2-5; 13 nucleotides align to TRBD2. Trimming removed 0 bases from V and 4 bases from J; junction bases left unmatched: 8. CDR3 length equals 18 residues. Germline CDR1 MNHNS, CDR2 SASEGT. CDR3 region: CASSEALGLAGVSETQYF. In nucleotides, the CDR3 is TGTGCCAGCAGTGAAGCCTTAGGACTAGCGGGAGTCTCAGAGACCCAGTACTTC.

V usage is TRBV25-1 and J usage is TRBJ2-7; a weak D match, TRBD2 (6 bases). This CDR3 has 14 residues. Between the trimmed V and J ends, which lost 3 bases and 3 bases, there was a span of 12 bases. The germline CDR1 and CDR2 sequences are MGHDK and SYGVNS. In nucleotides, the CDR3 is TGTGCCAGCAGTGAGGACTACTCGGGCTACGAGCAGTACTTC. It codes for CASSEDYSGYEQYF.

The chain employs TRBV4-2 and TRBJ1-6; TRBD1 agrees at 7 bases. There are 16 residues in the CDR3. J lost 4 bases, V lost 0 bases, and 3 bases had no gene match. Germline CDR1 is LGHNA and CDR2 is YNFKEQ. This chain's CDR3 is CASSQEEGAYNSPLHF. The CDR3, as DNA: TGTGCCAGCAGCCAAGAGGAGGGGGCTTATAATTCACCCCTCCACTTT.

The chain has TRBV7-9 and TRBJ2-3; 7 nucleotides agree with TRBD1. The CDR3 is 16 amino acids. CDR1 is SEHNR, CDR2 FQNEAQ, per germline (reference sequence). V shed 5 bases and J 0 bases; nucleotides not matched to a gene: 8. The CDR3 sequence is CASSDHRGPSTDTQYF. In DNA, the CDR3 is TGTGCCAGCAGCGACCACAGGGGCCCTAGCACAGATACGCAGTATTTT.

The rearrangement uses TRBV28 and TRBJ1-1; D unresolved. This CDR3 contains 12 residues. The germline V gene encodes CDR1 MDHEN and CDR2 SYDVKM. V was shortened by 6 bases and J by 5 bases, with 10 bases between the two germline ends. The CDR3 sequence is CASRGSSTEAFF. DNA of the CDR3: TGTGCCAGCAGGGGGAGTTCGACTGAAGCTTTCTTT.

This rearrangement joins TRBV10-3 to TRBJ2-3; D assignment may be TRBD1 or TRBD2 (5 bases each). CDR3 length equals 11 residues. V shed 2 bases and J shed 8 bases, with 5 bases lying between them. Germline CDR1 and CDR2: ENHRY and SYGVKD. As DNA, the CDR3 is TGTGCCATCAGTGAGGGGGGTACGCAGTATTTT. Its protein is CAISEGGTQYF.

The chain's CDR3 is CASSLGSQAEQYF. Written as DNA, the CDR3 is TGTGCCAGCAGCTTGGGGTCGCAGGCGGAGCAGTACTTC. The V and J genes are TRBV5-6 and TRBJ2-7, with D uncertain. Germline lookup yields CDR1 SGHDT and CDR2 YYEEEE. The CDR3 has 13 residues. The V end was cut by 0 bases, the J end by 7 bases, with 11 bases between.

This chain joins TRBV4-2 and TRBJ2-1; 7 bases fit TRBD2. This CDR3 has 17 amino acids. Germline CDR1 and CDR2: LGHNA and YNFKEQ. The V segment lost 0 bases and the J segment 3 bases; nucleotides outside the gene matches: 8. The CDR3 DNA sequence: TGTGCCAGCAGCCAAGATTTGGCGGGGGATCACTACAATGAGCAGTTCTTC. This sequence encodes CASSQDLAGDHYNEQFF.

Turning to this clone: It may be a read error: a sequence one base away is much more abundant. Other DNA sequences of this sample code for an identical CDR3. The CDR3 sequence: CASSPGTGASYEQYF. In DNA form, the CDR3 reads TGTGCTAGCAGCCCGGGGACAGGGGCCTCCTACGAGCAGTACTTC. The chain combines TRBV7-7 with TRBJ2-7; 10 bases agree with TRBD1. This CDR3 region has 15 residues. Germline V lookup: CDR1 SSHAT, CDR2 FNYEAQ (reference sequence). The variable domain in full, completed from reference TRBV7-7 and TRBJ2-7, reads GAGVSQSPRYKVTKRGQDVTLRCDPISSHATLYWYQQALGQGPEFLTYFNYEAQPDKSGLPSDRFSAERPEGSISTLTIQRTEQRDSAMYRCASSPGTGASYEQYFGPGTRLTVT.

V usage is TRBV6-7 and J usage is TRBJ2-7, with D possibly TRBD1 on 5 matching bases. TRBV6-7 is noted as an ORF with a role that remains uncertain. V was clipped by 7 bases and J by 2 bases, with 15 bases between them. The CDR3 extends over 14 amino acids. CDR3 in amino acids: CASKNRRDPYEQYF. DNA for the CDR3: TGTGCCAGCAAGAATCGCAGGGATCCCTACGAGCAGTACTTC.

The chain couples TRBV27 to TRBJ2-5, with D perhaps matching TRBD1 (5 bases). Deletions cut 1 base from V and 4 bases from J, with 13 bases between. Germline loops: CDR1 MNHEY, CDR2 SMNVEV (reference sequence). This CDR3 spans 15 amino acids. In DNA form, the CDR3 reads TGTGCCAGCAGTTTATGGGCAGGGTTTCTAGAGACCCAGTACTTC. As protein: CASSLWAGFLETQYF.

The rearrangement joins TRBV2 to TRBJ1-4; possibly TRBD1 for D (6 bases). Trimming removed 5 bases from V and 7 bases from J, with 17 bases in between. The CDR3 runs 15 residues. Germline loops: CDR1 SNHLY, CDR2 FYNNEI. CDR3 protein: CASSTTGTLLEKLFF. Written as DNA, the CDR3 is TGTGCCAGCAGTACGACCGGGACACTTCTTGAAAAACTGTTTTTT.

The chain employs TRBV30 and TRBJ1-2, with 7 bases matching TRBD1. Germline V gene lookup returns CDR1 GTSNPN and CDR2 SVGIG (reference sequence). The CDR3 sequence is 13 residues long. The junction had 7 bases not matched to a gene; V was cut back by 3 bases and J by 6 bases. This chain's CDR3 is CAWSLGTDNGYTF. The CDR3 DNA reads TGTGCCTGGAGCCTCGGGACAGACAATGGCTACACCTTC. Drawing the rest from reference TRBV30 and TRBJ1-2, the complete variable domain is SQTIHQWPATLVQPVGSPLSLECTVEGTSNPNLYWYRQAAGRGLQLLFYSVGIGQISSEVPQNLSASRPQDRQFILSSKKLLLSDSGFYLCAWSLGTDNGYTFGSGTRLTVV.

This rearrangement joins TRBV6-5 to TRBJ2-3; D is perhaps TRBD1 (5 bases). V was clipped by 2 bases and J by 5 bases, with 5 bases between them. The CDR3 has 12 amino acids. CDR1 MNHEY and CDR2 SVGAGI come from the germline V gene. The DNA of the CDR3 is TGTGCCAGCAGTTACACAGGAGATACGCAGTATTTT. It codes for CASSYTGDTQYF.

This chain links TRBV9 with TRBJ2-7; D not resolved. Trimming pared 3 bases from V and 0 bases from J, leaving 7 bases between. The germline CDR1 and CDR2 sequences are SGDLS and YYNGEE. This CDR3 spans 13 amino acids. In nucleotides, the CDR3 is TGTGCCAGCAGCGATTCCAACTCCTACGAGCAGTACTTC. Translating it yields CASSDSNSYEQYF.

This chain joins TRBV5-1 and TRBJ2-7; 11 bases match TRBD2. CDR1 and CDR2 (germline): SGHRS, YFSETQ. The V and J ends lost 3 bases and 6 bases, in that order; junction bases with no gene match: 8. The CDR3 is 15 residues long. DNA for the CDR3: TGCGCCAGCAGCTCGATAGCGGGGGGGCCCCTCGAGCAGTACTTC. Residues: CASSSIAGGPLEQYF.

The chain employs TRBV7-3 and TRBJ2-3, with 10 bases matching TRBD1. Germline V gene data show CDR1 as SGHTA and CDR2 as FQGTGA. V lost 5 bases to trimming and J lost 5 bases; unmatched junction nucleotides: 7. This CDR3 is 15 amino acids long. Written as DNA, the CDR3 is TGTGCCAGCAGCGACGGGACAGGGGTGGGAGATACGCAGTATTTT. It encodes CASSDGTGVGDTQYF. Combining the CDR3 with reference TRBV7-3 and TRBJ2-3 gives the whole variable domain GAGVSQTPSNKVTEKGKYVELRCDPISGHTALYWYRQSLGQGPEFLIYFQGTGAADDSGLPNDRFFAVRPEGSVSTLKIQRTERGDSAVYLCASSDGTGVGDTQYFGPGTRLTVL.

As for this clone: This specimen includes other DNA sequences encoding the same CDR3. CDR3 in amino acids: CASSEGGNQPQHF. DNA of the CDR3: TGTGCCAGCAGCGAGGGGGGTAATCAGCCCCAGCATTTT. The chain has TRBV6-1 and TRBJ1-5, with D possibly matching TRBD1 (6 bases). This CDR3 is built from 13 residues. V lost 6 bases and J lost 4, with 10 bases in between. CDR1 and CDR2 (germline): MNHNS, SASEGT.

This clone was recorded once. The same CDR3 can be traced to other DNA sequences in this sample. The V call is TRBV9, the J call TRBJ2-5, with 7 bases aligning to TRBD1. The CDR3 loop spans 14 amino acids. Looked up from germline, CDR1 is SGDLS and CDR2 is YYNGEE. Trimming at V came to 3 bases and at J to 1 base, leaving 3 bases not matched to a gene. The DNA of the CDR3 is TGTGCCAGCAGCGCAGCAGGGGGCCAAGAGACCCAGTACTTC. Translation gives CASSAAGGQETQYF.

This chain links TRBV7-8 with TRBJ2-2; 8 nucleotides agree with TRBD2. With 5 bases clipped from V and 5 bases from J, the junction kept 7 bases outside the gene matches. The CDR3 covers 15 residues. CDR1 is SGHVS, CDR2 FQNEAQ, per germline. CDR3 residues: CASSHRTSLTGELFF. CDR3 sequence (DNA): TGTGCCAGCAGCCATCGGACTAGCCTTACCGGGGAGCTGTTTTTT. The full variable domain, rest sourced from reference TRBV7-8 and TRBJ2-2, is GAGVSQSPRYKVAKRGQDVALRCDPISGHVSLFWYQQALGQGPEFLTYFQNEAQLDKSGLPSDRFFAERPEGSVSTLKIQRTQQEDSAVYLCASSHRTSLTGELFFGEGSRLTVL.

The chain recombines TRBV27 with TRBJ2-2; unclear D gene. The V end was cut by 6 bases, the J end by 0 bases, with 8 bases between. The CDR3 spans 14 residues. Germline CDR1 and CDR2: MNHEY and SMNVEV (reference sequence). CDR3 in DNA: TGTGCCAGCAGCAAACAGACGAACACCGGGGAGCTGTTTTTT. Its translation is CASSKQTNTGELFF.